Included here is one T cell receptor (beta chain) sequence, with context. The antigen remains unidentified. The study ran its PCR with 60 Vbeta and 13 Jbeta primers. The assay was immunoSEQ multiplex PCR, and TCRdb's table has in-frame clones only and misses some. The table has 170,000 or so clones, 70% to 80% seen once. Between the trimmed V and J ends, which lost 0 bases and 7 bases, there was a span of 19 bases. Germline CDR1 reads ENHRY; CDR2 reads SYGVKD. The CDR3 runs to 17 residues. The data were obtained in a study of cytomegalovirus exposure and HLA in healthy donors. Overall study findings and caveats: Sequences of the TCR beta chain were said to predict the HLA-A and HLA-B alleles of most subjects accurately. Looking again later, the authors saw that most CMV-associated TCR beta chains seemed HLA-restricted. The study put 150 or so TCR beta chains on its list as cytomegalovirus-associated. 87-base-pair reads could not separate some V segments, including TRBV6-2 and TRBV6-3.

This chain links TRBV10-3 with TRBJ2-1; possibly TRBD2 for D (6 bases). Sequenced sample: PBMCs. This receptor was obtained from a young woman in good health and CMV-seropositive. The CDR3 is CAISESASRESQNEQFF. The CDR3 bases are TGTGCCATCAGTGAGTCAGCAAGTCGGGAGTCTCAAAATGAGCAGTTCTTC.